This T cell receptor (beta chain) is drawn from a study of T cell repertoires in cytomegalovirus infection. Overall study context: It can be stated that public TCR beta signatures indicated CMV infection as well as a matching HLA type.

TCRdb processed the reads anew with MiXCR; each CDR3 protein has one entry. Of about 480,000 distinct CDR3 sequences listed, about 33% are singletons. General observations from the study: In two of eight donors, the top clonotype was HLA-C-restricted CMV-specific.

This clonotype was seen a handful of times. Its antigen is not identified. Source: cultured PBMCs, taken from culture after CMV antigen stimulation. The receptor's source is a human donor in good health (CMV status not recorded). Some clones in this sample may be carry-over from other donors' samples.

The CDR3 spells CASSPPQDREKCGYTF. In nucleotides, the CDR3 is TGTGCCAGTAGTCCGCCTCAGGACAGGGAAAAGTGTGGCTACACCTTC. V is TRBV19 and J is TRBJ1-2, with 8 bases that match TRBD1. The CDR3 length is 16 residues. V shed 5 bases, J shed 7 bases, and the junction held 15 bases outside the gene matches. Germline V CDR1 and CDR2: LNHDA, SQIVND (reference sequence). Combining the CDR3 with reference TRBV19 and TRBJ1-2 gives the whole variable domain DGGITQSPKYLFRKEGQNVTLSCEQNLNHDAMYWYRQDPGQGLRLIYYSQIVNDFQKGDIAEGYSVSREKKESFPLTVTSAQKNPTAFYLCASSPPQDREKCGYTFGSGTRLTVV.